This TCR beta chain was retrieved from a study of CD8+ T cells in alopecia areata. Study background: Administration of oral tofacitinib to treated patients was at 5 to 10 mg twice daily.

The investigators collected lesional scalp punch biopsies and peripheral blood from alopecia areata patients. Sorting of PBMCs yielded the CD4+ and CD8+ T cells. Following extraction, RNA underwent reverse transcription to cDNA, which served as the sequencing template. TCRdb keeps only in-frame clones here, not all; method: immunoSEQ multiplex PCR. The sample includes more than 150,000 clones, around three fifths of them seen just once. Germline CDR1 is SQVTM and CDR2 is ANQGSEA. The CDR3 runs 15 residues. The V and J ends lost 0 bases and 4 bases respectively, with 15 bases between them. Material: CD4+ T cells sorted from blood, obtained at week 0. The TCR originated in a human donor with alopecia areata. The chain has TRBV29-1 and TRBJ1-2; maybe TRBD1 (5 bases). Written as DNA, the CDR3 is TGCAGCGTTGAAGATCGGGACGGGTCGTTCTATGGCTACACCTTC. Protein: CSVEDRDGSFYGYTF.